This entry lists 8 T cell receptor beta chains sequenced from one sample in a study of OX40 agonist ivuxolimab in advanced cancers. TCRdb keeps only in-frame clones here, not all; method: immunoSEQ multiplex PCR. This table holds around 87,000 clones, approximately 94% found once. This sample comprised CD4+ or CD8+ T cells sorted from blood, obtained in a trial of the OX40 agonist ivuxolimab. These receptors came from an adult with an advanced solid tumor such as melanoma, head and neck, liver or kidney cancer.

The chain employs TRBV27 and TRBJ1-4; D is undetermined. Germline CDR1 and CDR2: MNHEY and SMNVEV (reference sequence). CDR3 length equals 13 residues. The V end lost 8 bases, the J end lost 1 base, and 8 bases lay between the germline ends. CDR3 in DNA: TGTGCCAGCCGGCCAGTAACTAATGAAAAACTGTTTTTT. This codes for CASRPVTNEKLFF. The variable domain in full, completed from reference TRBV27 and TRBJ1-4, reads EAQVTQNPRYLITVTGKKLTVTCSQNMNHEYMSWYRQDPGLGLRQIYYSMNVEVTDKGDVPEGYKVSRKEKRNFPLILESPSPNQTSLYFCASRPVTNEKLFFGSGTQLSVL.

This clone was seen only once. The rearrangement links TRBV19 to TRBJ2-3, with no clear D. With 4 bases removed from V and 0 bases from J, the gap between germline ends came to 5 bases. Germline assignment: CDR1 LNHDA and CDR2 SQIVND (reference sequence). The CDR3 spans 13 residues. CDR3 bases: TGTGCCAGTAGTACAGTTAGCACAGATACGCAGTATTTT. Amino acids: CASSTVSTDTQYF.

The chain couples TRBV6-5 to TRBJ2-2; no firm D call. The V gene lost 3 bases and the J gene lost 4 bases, with 9 bases spanning the gap. The CDR3 spans 14 residues. From germline, CDR1 is MNHEY and CDR2 SVGAGI. CDR3 in DNA: TGTGCCAGCAGTTATTACGACCGCACCGGGGAGCTGTTTTTT. Amino acids: CASSYYDRTGELFF.

Only one count was recorded for this clone. The CDR3 nucleotides read TGTGCCAGCAGACAGGGGCCAAGAAACACCATATATTTT. Protein product: CASRQGPRNTIYF. J is TRBJ1-3 and V is TRBV2; 7 nucleotides line up with TRBD1. The CDR3 is 13 amino acids. V lost 6 bases, J lost 5 bases, and 4 bases stayed unmatched. Germline V lookup: CDR1 SNHLY, CDR2 FYNNEI.

The rearrangement uses TRBV6-5 and TRBJ2-7; TRBD1 might be the D (6 bases). This CDR3 spans 13 amino acids. In germline, CDR1 is MNHEY, CDR2 SVGAGI. The V and J ends lost 5 bases and 4 bases respectively, with 12 bases between them. The CDR3 DNA sequence: TGTGCCAGCAGTCCCGGGACAACATACGAGCAGTACTTC. Its translation: CASSPGTTYEQYF.

The chain recombines TRBV5-1 with TRBJ1-5; D uncertain. Germline V CDR1 and CDR2: SGHRS, YFSETQ. CDR3 size: 14 residues. V shed 4 bases and J shed 1 base, with 9 bases lying between them. The CDR3 DNA reads as TGCGCCAGCAGCCCGGGAGAGAGCAATCAGCCCCAGCATTTT. Protein product: CASSPGESNQPQHF.

The genes are TRBV27 and TRBJ1-1; unclear D gene. The V and J ends lost 0 bases and 1 base respectively, with 6 bases between them. The germline CDR1 and CDR2 sequences are MNHEY and SMNVEV (reference sequence). CDR3 length: 14 residues. CDR3: CASSLSSGNTEAFF. The CDR3 DNA follows: TGTGCCAGCAGTTTATCGTCAGGGAACACTGAAGCTTTCTTT.

The chain recombines TRBV27 with TRBJ2-7; 8 nucleotides agree with TRBD1. This CDR3 region has 12 residues. V gave up 5 bases and J gave up 3 bases; unmatched junction bases: 0. Per the germline V gene, CDR1 is MNHEY and CDR2 is SMNVEV (reference sequence). The CDR3 DNA is TGTGCCAGCAGTGGACAGGGCTACGAGCAGTACTTC. It yields the protein CASSGQGYEQYF.